This T cell receptor beta chain was identified in a study of T cell responses to AZD1222 COVID-19 vaccine. Study background: Second-dose schedules of about 4 or about 12 weeks were combined.

The protocol was immunoSEQ multiplex PCR, while the TCRdb copy is restricted to in-frame clones and leaves out a portion. The repertoire holds 120,000 or so clones, with roughly nine tenths as singletons. Overall study findings and caveats: Reports say nearly half of spike-specific TCRs go after unmutated variant regions. Donors, mostly white British, included more females; clonal diversity was possibly underestimated. Regions 160-218 and 743-854 held dominance among vaccine-associated CD4 TCRs, which spanned spike.

This clone has just one count. What it recognizes is unknown. V lost 1 base and J lost 0, with 11 bases in between. CDR1 and CDR2 (germline): SGHDT, YYEEEE. This CDR3 spans 16 amino acids. The receptor was isolated from an adult in good health. This chain uses TRBV5-6 with TRBJ1-3; D not certain. The sequencing here drew on peripheral blood, taken on day 0 of AZD1222 vaccination. The CDR3 DNA reads TGTGCCAGCAGCTTGAGGTGGACGTTCTCTGGAAACACCATATATTTT. Translation: CASSLRWTFSGNTIYF. Full variable domain (outside the CDR3, taken from reference TRBV5-6 and TRBJ1-3): DAGVTQSPTHLIKTRGQQVTLRCSPKSGHDTVSWYQQALGQGPQFIFQYYEEEERQRGNFPDRFSGHQFPNYSSELNVNALLLGDSALYLCASSLRWTFSGNTIYFGEGSWLTVV.